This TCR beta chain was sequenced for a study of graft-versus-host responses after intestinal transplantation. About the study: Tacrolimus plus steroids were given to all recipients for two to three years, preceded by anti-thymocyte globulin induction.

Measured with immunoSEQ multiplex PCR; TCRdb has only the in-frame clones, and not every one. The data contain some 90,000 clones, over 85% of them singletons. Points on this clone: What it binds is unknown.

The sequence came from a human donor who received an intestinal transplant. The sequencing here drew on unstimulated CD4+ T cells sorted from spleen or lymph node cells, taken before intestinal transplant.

CDR3 amino acids: CASSSLGGLFDGYTF. In DNA form, the CDR3 reads TGTGCCAGCAGTTCTCTCGGGGGGCTTTTCGATGGCTACACCTTC. This chain links TRBV6-1 with TRBJ1-2, with TRBD1 as a possible D gene (6 bases). The CDR3 consists of 15 residues. Germline-derived CDR1 and CDR2 are MNHNS and SASEGT. Trimming took off 5 bases at V and 6 bases at J, with 19 bases between the two ends.